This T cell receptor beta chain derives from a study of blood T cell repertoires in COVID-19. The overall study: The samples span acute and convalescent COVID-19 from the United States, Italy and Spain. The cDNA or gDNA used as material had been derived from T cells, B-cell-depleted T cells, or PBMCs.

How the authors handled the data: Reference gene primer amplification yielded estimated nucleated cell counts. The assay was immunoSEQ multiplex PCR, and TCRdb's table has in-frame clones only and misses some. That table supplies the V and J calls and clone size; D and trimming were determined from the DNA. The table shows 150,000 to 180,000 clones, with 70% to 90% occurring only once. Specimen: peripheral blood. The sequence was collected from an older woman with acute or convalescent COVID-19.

CDR3 DNA: TGCGCCAGCAGCTTGCGGACACTGAACACTGAAGCTTTCTTT. Translation: CASSLRTLNTEAFF. This chain connects TRBV5-1 to TRBJ1-1; a possible D gene is TRBD1 (5 bases). The CDR3 spans 14 residues. V lost 1 base and J lost 0, with 7 bases in between. In germline, CDR1 is SGHRS, CDR2 YFSETQ.